These T cell receptor beta chains were read from a single sample in a study of blood T cell repertoires in COVID-19. Using immunoSEQ multiplex PCR, the repertoire was profiled, and TCRdb retains in-frame clones only, with some absent. Of about 250,000 clones listed, approximately 86% are singletons. The sample taken for sequencing was peripheral blood. The receptors were gathered from a woman aged 55-70 years with active or convalescent COVID-19. Both conserved end residues are part of each CDR3. The order of the fields is clone size, D gene, J gene, V gene, CDR3 DNA, CDR3 protein. D genes are given only for firm matches. Clone size is given for some rows only: seen once, a few or many times, or a class if the clone is expanded.

>once|TRBD2|TRBJ2-1|TRBV6-1
TGTGCCAGCAGTGCCCTAGCGGGAGTTGGGAACAATGAGCAGTTCTTC
CASSALAGVGNNEQFF
>-|-|TRBJ1-2|TRBV7-9
TGTGCCAGCAGCTCAGGGCCCGAGGAACATGGCTACACCTTC
CASSSGPEEHGYTF
>few|-|TRBJ1-1|TRBV4-1
TGCGCCAGTCGAACTGGAGGGGCAACTGAAGCTTTCTTT
CASRTGGATEAFF
>-|TRBD1|TRBJ1-6|TRBV19
TGTGCCAGTATGGGACAGGGCGTTTCCCCCCTCCACTTT
CASMGQGVSPLHF
>once|-|TRBJ2-3|TRBV3-1/TRBV3-2
TGTGCCAGCAGCCTATGGGAGAAAACCACAGATACGCAGTATTTT
CASSLWEKTTDTQYF
>-|-|TRBJ2-5|TRBV7-8
TGTGCCAGCAGCTTACAGGGAGAGACCCAGTACTTC
CASSLQGETQYF
>-|TRBD1|TRBJ2-7|TRBV4-2
TGTGCCAGCAGCCACAGGACAGGGGGCGCCTACGAGCAGTACTTC
CASSHRTGGAYEQYF
>-|-|TRBJ2-1|TRBV11-3
TGTGCCAGCAGCTTAGTTGCGGTTTACAATGAGCAGTTCTTC
CASSLVAVYNEQFF
>-|TRBD1|TRBJ2-1|TRBV18
TGTGCCAGCTCATCCCAATACAGGGGGAACAATGAGCAGTTCTTC
CASSSQYRGNNEQFF
>once|-|TRBJ2-3|TRBV11-2
TGTGCCAGCAGCCCGAGATCGCGGAGGCTGGACGCAGATACGCAGTATTTT
CASSPRSRRLDADTQYF
>-|TRBD2|TRBJ2-2|TRBV2
TGTGCCAGCAGTGAAGAAGCGGGGCCGGGGAACACCGGGGAGCTGTTTTTT
CASSEEAGPGNTGELFF
>-|-|TRBJ2-5|TRBV7-7
TGTGCTAGCAGCTTAGTGGGAAGGGGAGAGACCCAGTACTTC
CASSLVGRGETQYF
>-|-|TRBJ1-4|TRBV6-6
TGTGCCAGCAGAACGACAGACTCTTATGAAAAACTGTTTTTT
CASRTTDSYEKLFF
>once|TRBD2|TRBJ2-2|TRBV6-5
TGTGCCAGCACCGGTGCTAGCGGGAACACCGGGGAGCTGTTTTTT
CASTGASGNTGELFF
>-|-|TRBJ2-2|TRBV29-1
TGCAGCGTTGAGCGCTATTCGAACACCGGGGAGCTGTTTTTT
CSVERYSNTGELFF
>-|TRBD2|TRBJ2-1|TRBV5-1
TGCGCCAGCAGCCCCCAGATTGGCGGGAGTGGCAATGAGCAGTTCTTC
CASSPQIGGSGNEQFF
>-|-|TRBJ2-1|TRBV10-3
TGTGCCATCAGTGAGGTTCTGAGCTCCTACAATGAGCAGTTCTTC
CAISEVLSSYNEQFF
>-|TRBD2|TRBJ2-5|TRBV11-3
TGTGCCAGCAGCATAGGTACTAGCGGGACTGTAGAGACCCAGTACTTC
CASSIGTSGTVETQYF
>-|-|TRBJ1-1|TRBV5-4
TGTGCCAGCAGCTTTAGACAAGACATGAACACTGAAGCTTTCTTT
CASSFRQDMNTEAFF
>-|-|TRBJ2-7|TRBV30
TGTGCCTGGAGTCGAATTGAGTCCGAGCAGTACTTC
CAWSRIESEQYF
>-|TRBD1|TRBJ1-5|TRBV24-1
TGTGCCACCAGTGAACAGGGGTTGCAGCCCCAGCATTTT
CATSEQGLQPQHF
>-|TRBD1|TRBJ1-2|TRBV7-9
TGTGCCAGCAGCTTAGCAGGGGCGACAGGGGGCTATGGCTACACCTTC
CASSLAGATGGYGYTF
>-|-|TRBJ2-1|TRBV27
TGTGCCAGTATCGGGGGGCCCAATGAGCAGTTCTTC
CASIGGPNEQFF
>-|TRBD2|TRBJ2-3|TRBV11-3
TGTGCCAGCAGCTTACAGCGGGGGGTAATAACAGATACGCAGTATTTT
CASSLQRGVITDTQYF
>-|-|TRBJ2-1|TRBV6-4
TGTGCCAGCAGTGGACAGGCAAGCTCCTACAATGAGCAGTTCTTC
CASSGQASSYNEQFF
>-|-|TRBJ2-1|TRBV11-2
TGTGCCAGCAGCTTGGTCCTAGCGTATGAGCAGTTCTTC
CASSLVLAYEQFF
>-|-|TRBJ2-3|TRBV11-2
TGTGCCAGCAGCGAATTATGGACTCATACGCAGTATTTT
CASSELWTHTQYF
>once|-|TRBJ1-4|TRBV19
TGTGCCAGTAACGGGGGGAAGAGTAATGAAAAACTGTTTTTT
CASNGGKSNEKLFF
>-|-|TRBJ2-7|TRBV7-9
TGTGCCAGCAGCTTAGGCGCGGGGAACTCCTACGAGCAGTACTTC
CASSLGAGNSYEQYF
>-|-|TRBJ1-1|TRBV5-4
TGTGCCAGCAGCTTGGCACAGAACACTGAAGCTTTCTTT
CASSLAQNTEAFF
>-|-|TRBJ1-6|TRBV30
TGTGCCTGGGTACAGCAAAGCTCCTATAATTCACCCCTCCACTTT
CAWVQQSSYNSPLHF
>-|-|TRBJ2-1|TRBV11-3
TGTGCCAGCAGCTTCACTACCCTCGGGACCTACAATGAGCAGTTCTTC
CASSFTTLGTYNEQFF
>-|-|TRBJ1-4|TRBV2
TGTGCCAGCAGGACTGGTCCGAATGAAAAACTGTTTTTT
CASRTGPNEKLFF
>-|-|TRBJ2-5|TRBV30
TGTGCCTGGAGCGGGAGTGGGAGAGAGACCCAGTACTTC
CAWSGSGRETQYF
>-|TRBD1|TRBJ2-5|TRBV11-3
TGTGCCAGCAGCAGACGACTAGGACAGGGACGGGAGACCCAGTACTTC
CASSRRLGQGRETQYF
>-|TRBD2|TRBJ2-1|TRBV3-1/TRBV3-2
TGTGCCAGCAGCCTAAACTCTATAGCGGGGAGGGCCAATGAGCAGTTCTTC
CASSLNSIAGRANEQFF
>-|-|TRBJ2-7|TRBV2
TGTGCCAGCTCCGGAGTTGACGAGCAGTACTTC
CASSGVDEQYF
>-|-|TRBJ1-1|TRBV7-2
TGTGCCAGCAGCTTAGCGAGGGAAGCCTCGCGAGCTTTCTTT
CASSLAREASRAFF
>-|-|TRBJ2-7|TRBV7-9
TGTGCCAGCAGCTTAGTGGAGGGGTACGAGCAGTACTTC
CASSLVEGYEQYF
>few|-|TRBJ2-2|TRBV18
TGTGCCAGCTCACTCATTGACTACACCGGGGAGCTGTTTTTT
CASSLIDYTGELFF
>few|TRBD1|TRBJ2-7|TRBV6-1
TGTGCCAGCAGTGAAGCGCAAGGACAGGGAGCCTACGAGCAGTACTTC
CASSEAQGQGAYEQYF
>-|TRBD1|TRBJ2-2|TRBV5-1
TGCGCCAGCAGCTTACAGACAGGGGCGAACACCGGGGAGCTGTTTTTT
CASSLQTGANTGELFF
>-|-|TRBJ1-6|TRBV19
TGTGCCAGTAGGCGGAGTAGCGGGGGCACGTATTCACCCCTCCACTTT
CASRRSSGGTYSPLHF
>-|-|TRBJ2-4|TRBV4-1
TGCGCCAGCAGCCAAGGCCAGGGCGGAAACATTCAGTACTTC
CASSQGQGGNIQYF
>-|TRBD1|TRBJ1-6|TRBV2
TGTGCCAGCAGCCCCAGGGGGCTGGGGAATTCACCCCTCCACTTT
CASSPRGLGNSPLHF
>-|-|TRBJ2-3|TRBV27
TGTGCCAGCAGTCCCCTAGGCCCCGGCACAGATACGCAGTATTTT
CASSPLGPGTDTQYF
>-|TRBD1|TRBJ1-4|TRBV27
TGTGCCAGCAGCCTGTCGGGGACAGGGGTAGAAAAACTGTTTTTT
CASSLSGTGVEKLFF
>few|-|TRBJ1-2|TRBV4-2
TGTGCCAGCAGTGGTGCAGGGAGGAGGAACTATGGCTACACCTTC
CASSGAGRRNYGYTF
>-|-|TRBJ1-1|TRBV6-6
TGTGCCAGCAGTTACCCGGTGGAGACAGTCAACACTGAAGCTTTCTTT
CASSYPVETVNTEAFF